This T cell receptor (beta chain) derives from a study of T cell repertoires in cytomegalovirus infection. Concerning this clonotype: Antigen unknown.

V shed 7 bases and J shed 3 bases, with 9 bases lying between them. Germline V lookup: CDR1 DFQATT, CDR2 SNEGSKA (reference sequence). The CDR3 totals 12 residues. From the reads, TCRdb called clonotypes with MiXCR, one entry per CDR3 protein. The sample has 800,000 to 950,000 distinct CDR3 sequences, 30% to 35% seen once; the top ten hold approximately 13%. This receptor was obtained from a human donor in good health (CMV status not recorded). Some clones in this sample may be carry-over from other donors' samples. The chain joins TRBV20-1 to TRBJ2-2; no firm D call. The sequencing used cultured CD8+ T cells from PBMCs, collected from culture after CMV antigen stimulation. The CDR3 DNA reads as TGCAGTGGGACGGACGACACCGGGGAGCTGTTTTTT. Its translation: CSGTDDTGELFF.